The rows below give T cell receptor beta chains drawn from one sample of a study of blood T cell repertoires in COVID-19. Measured with immunoSEQ multiplex PCR; TCRdb has only the in-frame clones, and not every one. Seen here are roughly 380,000 clones, more than 75% observed once, and the top ten hold approximately 1.2%. Sequenced material: PBMCs or T cells enriched from blood (not recorded which). These receptors all stem from a man between 25 and 39 years old who had recovered from COVID-19. CDR3s include the opening cysteine and the closing phenylalanine or tryptophan. The D gene is left open where the match is weak. The listing skips clone size in some rows; elsewhere it reads once, few, many or a size class.

TRBV4-2,NA,TRBJ1-1,NA,TGTGCCAGCAGCCAACAGAACACTGAAGCTTTCTTT,CASSQQNTEAFF
TRBV10-3,TRBD1,TRBJ2-3,NA,TGTGCCATCAGTGAGGCCACGGGACAGGGCACAGATACGCAGTATTTT,CAISEATGQGTDTQYF
TRBV29-1,NA,TRBJ1-2,few,TGCAGCGTCTACAGACCTCAAGAGGGCTACACCTTC,CSVYRPQEGYTF
TRBV10-3,TRBD1,TRBJ1-2,NA,TGTGCCATCAGTGACTCAGGGGGCGCGCGGGGCTACACCTTC,CAISDSGGARGYTF
TRBV4-1,TRBD1,TRBJ2-7,NA,TGCGCCAGCAGCCTAGGACAGGGGACCTACGAGCAGTACTTC,CASSLGQGTYEQYF
TRBV7-3,TRBD1,TRBJ1-2,once,TGTGCCAGCAGCTCTACAGGGGGGAGCTATGGCTACACCTTC,CASSSTGGSYGYTF
TRBV7-2,TRBD1,TRBJ1-1,few,TGTGCCAGCAGCTTAGTGGAGGAGGGGGCGAACACTGAAGCTTTCTTT,CASSLVEEGANTEAFF
TRBV29-1,TRBD1,TRBJ2-7,NA,TGCAGCGTCACGGACAGGGGATACGAGCAGTACTTC,CSVTDRGYEQYF
TRBV2,TRBD2,TRBJ2-3,NA,TGTGCCAGCAGAGGACTAGCGTCAAGCACAGATACGCAGTATTTT,CASRGLASSTDTQYF
TRBV9,NA,TRBJ2-1,NA,TGTGCCAGCAGCGTAGCTTCATCCGGCAATGAGCAGTTCTTC,CASSVASSGNEQFF
TRBV19,NA,TRBJ2-5,NA,TGTGCCAGTAGTGCCTCAGGACAGTTAAAAGAGACCCAGTACTTC,CASSASGQLKETQYF
TRBV29-1,NA,TRBJ1-1,NA,TGCAGCGCCGCGCAGCCGGAGGGACGCGTCACTGAAGCTTTCTTT,CSAAQPEGRVTEAFF
TRBV6-2/TRBV6-3,NA,TRBJ2-1,NA,TGTGCCAGCAGTTACTGGGTGGGCCTGGACAATGAGCAGTTCTTC,CASSYWVGLDNEQFF
TRBV10-3,NA,TRBJ1-2,NA,TGTGCCATCAGTTTAGGGGGAAACGACGGCTACACCTTC,CAISLGGNDGYTF
TRBV19,TRBD2,TRBJ2-7,NA,TGTGCCAGTAGTACCCCGGGGGGTCCCTACGAGCAGTACTTC,CASSTPGGPYEQYF
TRBV25-1,NA,TRBJ1-3,NA,TGTGCCAGCAGTGAAAACGTCGACAGTGGAAACACCATATATTTT,CASSENVDSGNTIYF